A selection of T cell receptor beta chains follows, all from one sample in a study of blood T cell repertoires in COVID-19. Repertoires were generated with immunoSEQ multiplex PCR, while TCRdb's copy carries only in-frame clones and drops some. The table records 30,000 or so clones, around 87% of them present only once. The sequenced material came from peripheral blood. These receptors were taken from a man aged 55 to 70 with active COVID-19. CDR3s include the opening cysteine and the closing phenylalanine or tryptophan. The D gene is left open where the match is weak. Expanded clones get a size class; other rows say once, few or many, or leave the size out.

v_gene: TRBV5-1; d_gene: -; abundance: -; j_gene: TRBJ2-3; CDR3nt: TGCGCCAGCGGGCTCGAGGGTGGTACGCAGTATTTT; CDR3aa: CASGLEGGTQYF
v_gene: TRBV5-8; d_gene: -; abundance: -; j_gene: TRBJ1-4; CDR3nt: TGTGCCAGCAGCCGAGGGTCATCTAGGAAACTGTTTTTT; CDR3aa: CASSRGSSRKLFF
v_gene: TRBV5-4; d_gene: TRBD2; abundance: -; j_gene: TRBJ2-3; CDR3nt: TGTGCCAGCAGCTTCGGCGGGAGGGGGTCAGATACGCAGTATTTT; CDR3aa: CASSFGGRGSDTQYF
v_gene: TRBV29-1; d_gene: -; abundance: few; j_gene: TRBJ2-1; CDR3nt: TGCAGCGTTCCTAGCGATTGGAATGAGCAGTTCTTC; CDR3aa: CSVPSDWNEQFF
v_gene: TRBV9; d_gene: -; abundance: -; j_gene: TRBJ2-3; CDR3nt: TGTGCCAGCAGCGTAGATCTCTACCTGACAGATACGCAGTATTTT; CDR3aa: CASSVDLYLTDTQYF
v_gene: TRBV4-2; d_gene: TRBD2; abundance: -; j_gene: TRBJ2-3; CDR3nt: TGTGCCAGCAGCCGCCTCGGGACTACTAGCACAGATACGCAGTATTTT; CDR3aa: CASSRLGTTSTDTQYF
v_gene: TRBV5-1; d_gene: -; abundance: few; j_gene: TRBJ1-6; CDR3nt: TGCGCCAGCAGCTTGGCCTACAGCAATTTGCCCCTCCACTTT; CDR3aa: CASSLAYSNLPLHF
v_gene: TRBV5-8; d_gene: -; abundance: few; j_gene: TRBJ1-1; CDR3nt: TGTGCCAGCAGCCTCACAAGAAACACTGAAGCTTTCTTT; CDR3aa: CASSLTRNTEAFF
v_gene: TRBV6-5; d_gene: -; abundance: -; j_gene: TRBJ1-1; CDR3nt: TGTGCCAGCAGCCCCAGACGGGTGAACACTGAAGCTTTCTTT; CDR3aa: CASSPRRVNTEAFF
v_gene: TRBV7-8; d_gene: TRBD1; abundance: -; j_gene: TRBJ1-1; CDR3nt: TGTGCCAGCAGCCCCTTGACAGGGTGGGTCACTGAAGCTTTCTTT; CDR3aa: CASSPLTGWVTEAFF
v_gene: TRBV11-3; d_gene: TRBD2; abundance: -; j_gene: TRBJ2-2; CDR3nt: TGTGCCAGCAGCTTAGGATTGGCTAGCGGGAGCGCCGGGGGGACCGGGGAGCTGTTTTTT; CDR3aa: CASSLGLASGSAGGTGELFF
v_gene: TRBV27; d_gene: -; abundance: -; j_gene: TRBJ2-7; CDR3nt: TGTGCCAGCTCCGGGACTGAATCCTACGAGCAGTACTTC; CDR3aa: CASSGTESYEQYF
v_gene: TRBV27; d_gene: TRBD1; abundance: -; j_gene: TRBJ2-7; CDR3nt: TGTGCCAGCAGCTCCGACAGGGTGGGGTACGAGCAGTACTTC; CDR3aa: CASSSDRVGYEQYF
v_gene: TRBV20-1; d_gene: -; abundance: -; j_gene: TRBJ1-3; CDR3nt: TGCAGTGCTAGTAGTGGGGGCAGTACGGGAAACACCATATATTTT; CDR3aa: CSASSGGSTGNTIYF
v_gene: TRBV5-1; d_gene: -; abundance: -; j_gene: TRBJ1-5; CDR3nt: TGCGCCAGCAGTCTCGACAGCCCCAGAAATCAGCCCCAGCATTTT; CDR3aa: CASSLDSPRNQPQHF
v_gene: TRBV15; d_gene: TRBD1; abundance: few; j_gene: TRBJ1-4; CDR3nt: TGTGCCACCAGCAGAAGACAGGGGGCCGAAAAACTGTTTTTT; CDR3aa: CATSRRQGAEKLFF
v_gene: TRBV4-2; d_gene: -; abundance: once; j_gene: TRBJ1-2; CDR3nt: TGTGCCAGCAGCCAAGGTGGGGCGATGGTAGGCTACACCTTC; CDR3aa: CASSQGGAMVGYTF
v_gene: TRBV10-2; d_gene: TRBD2; abundance: -; j_gene: TRBJ2-3; CDR3nt: TGCGCCAGCACTATGGGACTAGCGGGAGGGAGAAGCACAGATACGCAGTATTTT; CDR3aa: CASTMGLAGGRSTDTQYF
v_gene: TRBV7-9; d_gene: -; abundance: -; j_gene: TRBJ2-5; CDR3nt: TGTGCCAGCAGCTTGAGACTCAAGCAGCAGGAGACCCAGTACTTC; CDR3aa: CASSLRLKQQETQYF
v_gene: TRBV30; d_gene: -; abundance: -; j_gene: TRBJ1-6; CDR3nt: TGTGCCTGGGGCAGCTCCTATAATTCACCCCTCCACTTT; CDR3aa: CAWGSSYNSPLHF
v_gene: TRBV6-2/TRBV6-3; d_gene: -; abundance: -; j_gene: TRBJ1-2; CDR3nt: TGTGCCAGCAGTTACTCGGACACGAACTATGGCTACACCTTC; CDR3aa: CASSYSDTNYGYTF
v_gene: TRBV18; d_gene: -; abundance: -; j_gene: TRBJ1-1; CDR3nt: TGTGCCAGCTCACCACCCTCCAGGGCGGACACTGAAGCTTTCTTT; CDR3aa: CASSPPSRADTEAFF
v_gene: TRBV27; d_gene: -; abundance: -; j_gene: TRBJ2-3; CDR3nt: TGTGCCAGCAGTCACTCTGGGGGAGGAGATACGCAGTATTTT; CDR3aa: CASSHSGGGDTQYF
v_gene: TRBV12-3/TRBV12-4; d_gene: -; abundance: -; j_gene: TRBJ1-1; CDR3nt: TGTGCCAGCAGTTTAGACAGGTGGACTGAAGCTTTCTTT; CDR3aa: CASSLDRWTEAFF
v_gene: TRBV15; d_gene: TRBD1; abundance: -; j_gene: TRBJ2-5; CDR3nt: TGTGCCACCAGCAGGAGACAGGGGGAAGAGACCCAGTACTTC; CDR3aa: CATSRRQGEETQYF
v_gene: TRBV11-2; d_gene: TRBD1; abundance: few; j_gene: TRBJ1-5; CDR3nt: TGTGCCAGCAGCAAGGGGGCAGGAAGCAATCAGCCCCAGCATTTT; CDR3aa: CASSKGAGSNQPQHF
v_gene: TRBV6-4; d_gene: TRBD1; abundance: -; j_gene: TRBJ2-3; CDR3nt: TGTGCCAGCAGCGGGGGACAGGGAGGCACAGATACGCAGTATTTT; CDR3aa: CASSGGQGGTDTQYF
v_gene: TRBV5-6; d_gene: TRBD1; abundance: once; j_gene: TRBJ1-5; CDR3nt: TGTGCCAGCAGCGGATCGGGACAGGGATATCAGCCCCAGCATTTT; CDR3aa: CASSGSGQGYQPQHF
v_gene: TRBV5-5; d_gene: TRBD1; abundance: -; j_gene: TRBJ1-4; CDR3nt: TGTGCCAGCACCCGGAGGGGGACAGGGGGAGAAAAACTGTTTTTT; CDR3aa: CASTRRGTGGEKLFF
v_gene: TRBV6-6; d_gene: -; abundance: -; j_gene: TRBJ2-7; CDR3nt: TGTGCCAGCAGTTACTCGAGGGAGGCTCACGAGCAGTACTTC; CDR3aa: CASSYSREAHEQYF
v_gene: TRBV3-1/TRBV3-2; d_gene: -; abundance: -; j_gene: TRBJ2-5; CDR3nt: TGTGCCAGCAGCCAAGTATTTGGCCCTTCCGGGGTGCGGGAGACCCAGTACTTC; CDR3aa: CASSQVFGPSGVRETQYF
v_gene: TRBV20-1; d_gene: TRBD2; abundance: -; j_gene: TRBJ2-3; CDR3nt: TGCAGTGCTAGTCGCGGGAGGGCCTGGGCAGATACGCAGTATTTT; CDR3aa: CSASRGRAWADTQYF
v_gene: TRBV11-2; d_gene: TRBD1; abundance: once; j_gene: TRBJ1-1; CDR3nt: TGTGCCAGCAGTCCCGACAGGGATTTTGAAGCTTTCTTT; CDR3aa: CASSPDRDFEAFF